One sample yielded the 7 T cell receptor beta chains listed below, sequenced in a study of vaccination effects on CD4 cells after COVID-19. Antigen-specific CD4+ T cells were first expanded with viral peptide pools by the ViraFEST assay and only then sequenced. Culturing for about 9 days preceded CD4+ T cell isolation. Two doses of BNT162b2 or mRNA-1273 vaccine were administered to participants. This table comes from immunoSEQ multiplex PCR, and its TCRdb copy is limited to in-frame clones, with some not included. The sample yields more than 40,000 clones, under 85% seen once. For these receptors, no antigen is known. The material was CD4+ T cells from PBMCs cultured with HCoV-OC43 spike peptides, obtained after COVID-19 vaccination. Noted subset: HCoV-OC43 spike overlapping peptide pool stimulation. These receptors were obtained from a human donor who received a COVID-19 vaccine.

This sequence joins TRBV6-1 and TRBJ2-1; TRBD1 matches 8 bases. The germline V gene has CDR1 MNHNS and CDR2 SASEGT. The junction had 10 bases not matched to a gene; V was cut back by 2 bases and J by 4 bases. The length of the CDR3 is 17 residues. CDR3 sequence (DNA): TGTGCCAGCAGTGAAATGGCAGGGGGCGGTAATTACAATGAGCAGTTCTTC. It translates to CASSEMAGGGNYNEQFF.

The DNA for the CDR3 is TGCGCCAGCAGCTCCGACGGCGATTATGGCTACACCTTC. Protein sequence: CASSSDGDYGYTF. This rearrangement joins TRBV5-1 to TRBJ1-2; D uncertain. The V gene lost 3 bases and the J gene lost 5 bases, with 11 bases spanning the gap. CDR3 length: 13 residues. Germline CDR1 is SGHRS and CDR2 is YFSETQ. Full variable domain (remainder filled in from reference TRBV5-1 and TRBJ1-2): KAGVTQTPRYLIKTRGQQVTLSCSPISGHRSVSWYQQTPGQGLQFLFEYFSETQRNKGNFPGRFSGRQFSNSRSEMNVSTLELGDSALYLCASSSDGDYGYTFGSGTRLTVV.

This clone was found a few times. CDR3: CASSPDRVGQPQHF. The DNA of the CDR3 is TGTGCCAGCAGCCCGGACAGGGTGGGACAGCCCCAGCATTTT. The V and J genes are TRBV5-4 and TRBJ1-5; 8 positions agree with TRBD1. Unmatched junction bases numbered 7, after V lost 4 bases and J lost 7 bases. The CDR3 runs to 14 residues. Germline-derived CDR1 and CDR2 are SGHNT and YYREEE (reference sequence).

This rearrangement joins TRBV5-1 to TRBJ1-1; D is unclear. V lost 0 bases to trimming and J lost 1 base, with 7 bases between them. Germline CDR1 is SGHRS and CDR2 is YFSETQ. CDR3 size: 14 residues. CDR3 protein: CASSLGPGNTEAFF. As DNA, the CDR3 is TGCGCCAGCAGCTTGGGACCGGGGAACACTGAAGCTTTCTTT.

The rearrangement uses TRBV19 and TRBJ2-2, with TRBD1 matching over 12 bases. The V gene end was trimmed by 8 bases and the J gene end by 6 bases; junction bases not matched to a gene: 4. The germline V gene encodes CDR1 LNHDA and CDR2 SQIVND (reference sequence). This CDR3 comprises 14 residues. The CDR3: CASGTGGLSGELFF. CDR3 nucleotides: TGTGCCAGTGGGACAGGGGGCTTATCCGGGGAGCTGTTTTTT.

The chain links TRBV5-6 to TRBJ1-2; D not resolved. V was clipped by 5 bases and J by 2 bases, with 13 bases between them. Germline values: CDR1 SGHDT, CDR2 YYEEEE. CDR3 size: 14 residues. This chain's CDR3 is CASRGLNENYGYTF. Written as DNA, the CDR3 is TGTGCCAGCAGGGGGTTGAATGAGAACTATGGCTACACCTTC.

V and J are TRBV6-5 and TRBJ2-5, with 9 bases fitting TRBD2. Trimming took 6 bases from V and 5 from J; bases not matched to a gene: 4. The germline CDR1 and CDR2 sequences are MNHEY and SVGAGI. This CDR3 has 13 amino acids. The CDR3 sequence is CASRAGLAETQYF. DNA for the CDR3: TGTGCCAGCAGGGCCGGACTAGCGGAGACCCAGTACTTC.